The 11 T cell receptor beta chains reported below all come from one sample, sequenced in a study of T cells after yellow fever vaccination. TCRdb analysed the 5' RACE reads with MiXCR anew, one entry per CDR3 protein. Seen here are more than 95,000 distinct CDR3 sequences, roughly 7.9% observed once, and the top ten hold roughly 2.8%. The sample here was CD4+ T cells sorted from PBMCs, taken roughly 47 days after the first yellow fever vaccination. Every receptor here comes from a man between 18 and 29 years old who received the YFV17D yellow fever vaccine.

At least ten counts were recorded for this clonotype. This chain joins TRBV12-3 or TRBV12-4 and TRBJ2-7; tentatively, D is TRBD1 (6 bases). The V end was cut by 4 bases, the J end by 12 bases, with 13 bases between. The CDR3 runs 11 residues. The CDR3 nucleotides are TGTGCCAGCAGTTACAACAGGGCGGTGTACTTC. Translated: CASSYNRAVYF.

This clonotype was detected ten times or more. The CDR3: CASDRQGGNEQFF. The CDR3 bases are TGTGCCAGCGATAGACAGGGGGGCAATGAGCAGTTCTTC. This chain uses TRBV7-2 with TRBJ2-1; 9 bases are a match to TRBD1. CDR3 size: 13 residues. The germline V gene encodes CDR1 SGHTA and CDR2 FQGNSA. J lost 6 bases, V lost 8 bases, and 5 bases had no gene match.

This clonotype has ten or more counts. The V and J genes are TRBV18 and TRBJ2-3; no reliable D call. V lost 6 bases and J 6 bases, leaving 19 bases between the germline ends. Germline V gene data show CDR1 as KGHSH and CDR2 as LQKENI. There are 15 residues in the CDR3. The CDR3 protein is CASSTMDPAQDTQYF. The CDR3 DNA reads as TGTGCCAGCTCCACAATGGACCCGGCCCAGGATACGCAGTATTTT.

The sample holds many counts of this clonotype. J is TRBJ2-2 and V is TRBV12-3 or TRBV12-4; possible D gene TRBD2, 6 bases. The CDR3 covers 15 residues. Trimming removed 3 bases from V and 6 bases from J, with 14 bases in between. CDR3 region: CASSFPDGGSGELFF. CDR3 nucleotide sequence: TGTGCCAGCAGTTTCCCGGATGGGGGGTCCGGGGAGCTGTTTTTT.

This clonotype was seen at least ten times. This chain connects TRBV10-2 to TRBJ1-1, with no clear D. Trimming stripped 2 bases from V and 6 bases from J, with 10 bases between. CDR1 is WSHSY, CDR2 SAAADI, per germline. This CDR3 spans 13 amino acids. The CDR3 loop is CASSETPESEAFF. The CDR3 coding sequence is TGCGCCAGCAGTGAGACCCCCGAGTCTGAAGCTTTCTTT.

There are many counts of this clonotype. V and J are TRBV18 and TRBJ2-5; 7 nucleotides agree with TRBD1. The length of the CDR3 is 14 residues. Per the germline V gene, CDR1 is KGHSH and CDR2 is LQKENI. V was clipped by 6 bases and J by 1 base; unmatched bases: 5. In DNA, the CDR3 is TGTGCCAGCTCCCTCGACAGGGCCCAAGAGACCCAGTACTTC. Protein: CASSLDRAQETQYF. Combining the CDR3 with reference TRBV18 and TRBJ2-5 gives the whole variable domain NAGVMQNPRHLVRRRGQEARLRCSPMKGHSHVYWYRQLPEEGLKFMVYLQKENIIDESGMPKERFSAEFPKEGPSILRIQQVVRGDSAAYFCASSLDRAQETQYFGPGTRLLVL.

This clonotype was observed many times. The V call is TRBV7-3, the J call TRBJ2-1; D possibly matches TRBD1 or TRBD2 (6 bases each). V lost 4 bases, J lost 6 bases, and 16 bases lay in between. The CDR3 runs to 15 residues. Germline CDR1 reads SGHTA; CDR2 reads FQGTGA. DNA for the CDR3: TGTGCCAGCAGCTCGGGGTTGGGGGGCTCCAATGAGCAGTTCTTC. Translating it yields CASSSGLGGSNEQFF.

This clonotype came up many times. V usage is TRBV7-2 and J usage is TRBJ2-7, with D perhaps TRBD1 or TRBD2 (6 bases each). The CDR3 is 15 amino acids. V shed 3 bases and J shed 0 bases, with 12 bases lying between them. Germline V gives CDR1 SGHTA, CDR2 FQGNSA. The CDR3 sequence is CASSFRGQGSYEQYF. CDR3 in DNA: TGTGCCAGCAGCTTCCGGGGGCAGGGCTCCTACGAGCAGTACTTC.

This clonotype has a count of ten or more. The gene calls are TRBV7-3 and TRBJ2-1; no definite D call. This CDR3 has 13 residues. V lost 5 bases and J lost 4, with 9 bases in between. Germline loops: CDR1 SGHTA, CDR2 FQGTGA. The CDR3 DNA reads as TGTGCCAGCAGCCAAATGGGGTACAATGAGCAGTTCTTC. Translating gives CASSQMGYNEQFF. The full variable domain, its missing parts supplied by reference TRBV7-3 and TRBJ2-1, is GAGVSQTPSNKVTEKGKYVELRCDPISGHTALYWYRQSLGQGPEFLIYFQGTGAADDSGLPNDRFFAVRPEGSVSTLKIQRTERGDSAVYLCASSQMGYNEQFFGPGTRLTVL.

Ten or more counts support this clonotype. The CDR3 protein is CASSYTVGKPQETQYF. CDR3 in DNA: TGTGCCAGCAGTTACACGGTCGGAAAACCCCAAGAGACCCAGTACTTC. V and J are TRBV6-7 and TRBJ2-5, with no clear D. TRBV6-7 is given ORF status, its function remaining uncertain. V lost 2 bases and J 1 base, leaving 14 bases between the germline ends. This CDR3 comprises 16 residues.

This clonotype has a count of ten or more. This chain joins TRBV2 and TRBJ2-1, with 7 bases identical to TRBD1. The CDR3 sequence is 11 residues long. Germline V lookup: CDR1 SNHLY, CDR2 FYNNEI. After removal of 5 bases from V and 12 bases from J, the junction contained 4 bases not matched to a gene. As DNA, the CDR3 is TGTGCCAGCAGTCAGGGGGAGCGGCAGTTCTTC. Protein sequence: CASSQGERQFF.